This T cell receptor beta chain was identified in a study of early T cells in non-severe SARS-CoV-2 infection. Across the whole study: Alpha and beta chains were unpaired, from unsorted whole-blood bulk RNA.

Findings of the study overall: There was a bias toward anti-spike CD8 responses in VDJdb matching, which missed private and CD4 specificities.

This clonotype was recorded at least ten times. Antigen unknown. V lost 4 bases to trimming and J lost 0 bases, with 8 bases between them. Germline loops: CDR1 SGHRS, CDR2 YFSETQ. The CDR3 contains 15 residues. In the library, individual cDNA molecules carried attached unique molecular identifiers. TCRdb redid the calling of the 5' RACE reads with MiXCR, one entry per CDR3 protein. Altogether tens of thousands of distinct CDR3 sequences are present, 13% being singletons, with the ten largest covering roughly 6%. J is TRBJ2-6 and V is TRBV5-1; weak D call: TRBD1 (5 bases). This TCR derives from an adult who was a healthcare worker with PCR-confirmed SARS-CoV-2 infection or an uninfected control (not recorded which). The sample taken for sequencing was whole blood. The CDR3, as DNA: TGCGCCAGCAGCCCGACAGACTCTGGGGCCAACGTCCTGACTTTC. Translated: CASSPTDSGANVLTF.